The 3 T cell receptor beta chains reported below all come from one sample, sequenced in a study of shared clonotypes between healthy human individuals (dated by TCRdb to the early 2020s). Library preparation employed the immunoSEQ multiplex PCR assay. This is the immuneACCESS table as TCRdb keeps it, with only in-frame sequences that have V and J called. A part of the clones is gone; compared with another copy, unresolved V genes explain less than half, and the rest is unexplained. Counted in this sample were fewer than 400,000 clones; under 80% of them appeared once. Of the sample, approximately 10% falls within the top ten clones. Sequencing input: memory CD4+ T cells sorted from blood. The label giving this sample's cell subset or site can be read as: CD45RA-negative fraction. Receptors originate from a man aged 25 to 40 in good health.

With regard to this clone: With a much larger clone just one base away, this may be a read error. Different DNA sequences within this sample yield the same CDR3. The chain's CDR3 is CASSATSGSVNEQFF. As DNA, the CDR3 is TGTGCCAGTAGTGCCACTAGCGGGAGTGTCAATGAGCAGTTCTTC. The genes are TRBV19 and TRBJ2-1; 11 nucleotides align to TRBD2. This CDR3 is 15 amino acids long. Germline assignment: CDR1 LNHDA and CDR2 SQIVND (reference sequence). With V trimmed by 5 bases and J by 6 bases, 6 bases remained unmatched.

The rearrangement links TRBV18 to TRBJ1-2; 7 positions match TRBD1. The CDR3 has 13 residues. Germline CDR1 is KGHSH and CDR2 is LQKENI. J gave up 4 bases and V 4 bases, and 3 bases lay outside the gene matches. CDR3 region: CASSRDSSYGYTF. CDR3 bases: TGTGCCAGCTCACGGGACAGTTCCTATGGCTACACCTTC.

The chain links TRBV29-1 to TRBJ2-3, with TRBD2 matching 11 bases. This CDR3 spans 14 amino acids. The V gene end was trimmed by 3 bases and the J gene end by 1 base; junction bases not matched to a gene: 0. The V gene's germline CDR1 is SQVTM and CDR2 ANQGSEA. CDR3 loop: CSVEGLAGTDTQYF. CDR3 in DNA: TGCAGCGTTGAGGGACTAGCGGGCACAGATACGCAGTATTTT.